The 23 T cell receptor beta chains in this list originate from one sample, sequenced in a study of cytomegalovirus exposure and HLA in healthy donors. The PCR was carried out with 60 Vbeta primers and 13 Jbeta primers. Measured with immunoSEQ multiplex PCR; TCRdb has only the in-frame clones, and not every one. The sample has around 140,000 clones; almost 85% are singletons. Sequenced input: PBMCs. These receptors were collected from a woman aged 60-70 years in good health and CMV-seropositive.

This sequence joins TRBV2 and TRBJ2-1; the D is unclear. From germline, CDR1 is SNHLY and CDR2 FYNNEI. The CDR3 loop spans 13 amino acids. The V and J ends lost 3 bases and 7 bases respectively, with 10 bases between them. For the CDR3, the DNA is TGTGCCAGCAGTGAGGAGATTTGGAATGAGCAGTTCTTC. It translates to CASSEEIWNEQFF. The whole variable domain, remainder taken from reference TRBV2 and TRBJ2-1, is EPEVTQTPSHQVTQMGQEVILRCVPISNHLYFYWYRQILGQKVEFLVSFYNNEISEKSEIFDDQFSVERPDGSNFTLKIRSTKLEDSAMYFCASSEEIWNEQFFGPGTRLTVL.

In nucleotides, the CDR3 is TGTGCCAGCAGCCGACAGCCCTATAGCAATCAGCCCCAGCATTTT. Translated, it gives CASSRQPYSNQPQHF. V usage is TRBV6-5 and J usage is TRBJ1-5; possibly TRBD1 for D (5 bases). The CDR3 sequence is 15 residues long. Trimming removed 6 bases at V and 0 bases at J, with 12 bases between. CDR1 is MNHEY and CDR2 is SVGAGI in the germline V gene.

This chain connects TRBV30 to TRBJ2-1; D remains ambiguous. CDR3 length: 12 residues. Germline lookup yields CDR1 GTSNPN and CDR2 SVGIG (reference sequence). V shed 0 bases and J shed 3 bases, with 3 bases lying between them. The CDR3 DNA follows: TGTGCCTGGAGTGTACTCTACAATGAGCAGTTCTTC. It is translated as CAWSVLYNEQFF.

This rearrangement joins TRBV7-8 to TRBJ2-3, with 11 bases aligning to TRBD2. V dropped 2 bases and J dropped 0; count of bases not matched to a gene: 4. This CDR3 contains 17 residues. The germline CDR1 and CDR2 sequences are SGHVS and FQNEAQ. The CDR3: CASSLRASGGSTDTQYF. CDR3 coding DNA: TGTGCCAGCAGCTTAAGGGCTAGCGGGGGGAGCACAGATACGCAGTATTTT.

The chain is built from TRBV29-1 and TRBJ1-2, with D tentatively TRBD1 (5 bases). The V end was cut by 5 bases, the J end by 4 bases, with 14 bases between. The CDR3 has 13 amino acids. The germline gives CDR1 SQVTM, CDR2 ANQGSEA. CDR3: CSVLRGGTYGYTF. The CDR3 DNA sequence: TGCAGCGTTCTCCGTGGCGGGACCTATGGCTACACCTTC.

This chain joins TRBV4-3 and TRBJ2-3; tentatively, D is TRBD2 (5 bases). Trimming cost V 0 bases and J 0 bases, with 13 bases left between them. Germline V gene data show CDR1 as LGHNA and CDR2 as YSLEER. This CDR3 has 17 residues. CDR3 in amino acids: CASSQDAGPTSTDTQYF. CDR3 bases: TGCGCCAGCAGCCAAGATGCGGGCCCTACAAGCACAGATACGCAGTATTTT.

CDR3 residues: CASSQDPGRRANYGYTF. CDR3 nucleotides: TGCGCCAGCAGCCAAGATCCGGGGAGAAGAGCTAACTATGGCTACACCTTC. The chain recombines TRBV4-3 with TRBJ1-2; D is undetermined. Trimming took 0 bases from V and 0 from J, leaving 14 bases between them. The CDR3 consists of 17 residues. Germline V gives CDR1 LGHNA, CDR2 YSLEER.

V and J are TRBV4-3 and TRBJ1-2; 7 bases line up with TRBD1. The CDR3 is 13 amino acids. In germline, CDR1 is LGHNA, CDR2 YSLEER. V shed 3 bases, J shed 7 bases, and the junction held 5 bases outside the gene matches. The CDR3 spells CASSHRQGAGYTF. The CDR3 DNA reads TGCGCCAGCAGCCATCGACAGGGAGCTGGCTACACCTTC.

V gene TRBV5-1 combines with J gene TRBJ1-2; D may be TRBD1 (6 bases). The CDR3 is made up of 13 amino acids. CDR1 and CDR2 (germline): SGHRS, YFSETQ. Trimming cost V 6 bases and J 4 bases, with 13 bases left between them. For the CDR3, the DNA is TGCGCCAGCAAGGAAGGGGGATCCTATGGCTACACCTTC. Protein: CASKEGGSYGYTF.

This chain connects TRBV19 to TRBJ2-7; 15 nucleotides agree with TRBD2. V lost 10 bases and J lost 6; bases outside the gene matches: 10. CDR3 length: 15 residues. In germline, CDR1 is LNHDA, CDR2 SQIVND (reference sequence). The DNA for the CDR3 is TGTGCCACTAGGACAGGGACTAGCGGGAGGACCGAGCAGTACTTC. Its protein product is CATRTGTSGRTEQYF.

The V and J genes are TRBV28 and TRBJ2-2; D perhaps matches TRBD1 (6 bases). The CDR3 consists of 13 residues. Germline-derived CDR1 and CDR2 are MDHEN and SYDVKM. The germline V and J ends were trimmed by 6 bases and 4 bases, with 9 bases remaining between them. DNA for the CDR3: TGTGCCAGCAGGGACAGTCTCACCGGGGAGCTGTTTTTT. This translates into CASRDSLTGELFF.

The rearrangement links TRBV7-2 to TRBJ1-2; 10 nucleotides match TRBD1. Germline values: CDR1 SGHTA, CDR2 FQGNSA. The CDR3 is 12 residues long. Trimming removed 8 bases from V and 4 bases from J; junction bases left unmatched: 1. This CDR3 is CASWDRGYGYTF. The CDR3, as DNA: TGTGCCAGCTGGGACAGGGGCTATGGCTACACCTTC.

The chain joins TRBV2 to TRBJ2-1; TRBD2 aligns across 8 bases. Trimming took 6 bases from V and 6 from J; bases not matched to a gene: 13. This CDR3 has 16 amino acids. CDR1 and CDR2 from the germline V gene are SNHLY and FYNNEI. CDR3 protein: CASSEGAGRGINEQFF. In nucleotides, the CDR3 is TGTGCCAGCAGCGAGGGCGCCGGGAGGGGTATCAATGAGCAGTTCTTC.

The J gene is TRBJ1-2, the V gene TRBV30, with D possibly matching TRBD1 (6 bases). Germline V CDR1 and CDR2: GTSNPN, SVGIG (reference sequence). The CDR3 loop spans 13 amino acids. V lost 1 base to trimming and J lost 3 bases, with 9 bases between them. This chain's CDR3 is CAWSAGGDYGYTF. DNA for the CDR3: TGTGCCTGGAGTGCGGGGGGCGACTATGGCTACACCTTC.

The chain couples TRBV10-3 to TRBJ2-3; D may be TRBD2 (5 bases). The V gene's germline CDR1 is ENHRY and CDR2 SYGVKD. The germline V and J ends were trimmed by 0 bases and 0 bases, with 10 bases remaining between them. This CDR3 contains 16 residues. CDR3 coding DNA: TGTGCCATCAGTGAGTCGAGGGCGTCTAGCACAGATACGCAGTATTTT. It specifies CAISESRASSTDTQYF.

This clone has just one count. This chain joins TRBV19 and TRBJ1-2; D might be TRBD1 (5 bases). Germline CDR1 and CDR2: LNHDA and SQIVND (reference sequence). The CDR3 has 12 residues. Trimming pared 6 bases from V and 5 bases from J, leaving 10 bases between. CDR3 in DNA: TGTGCCAGTAGCAAGGGGTCATATGGCTACACCTTC. Translating gives CASSKGSYGYTF.

This chain uses TRBV19 with TRBJ2-7; 12 nucleotides match TRBD2. Germline CDR1 reads LNHDA; CDR2 reads SQIVND (reference sequence). The CDR3 has 13 residues. V lost 9 bases to trimming and J lost 5 bases; unmatched junction nucleotides: 5. CDR3 sequence reads: CASRASGRDEQYF. The CDR3 coding sequence is TGTGCCAGCCGCGCTAGCGGGAGGGACGAGCAGTACTTC. The variable domain in full, completed from reference TRBV19 and TRBJ2-7, reads DGGITQSPKYLFRKEGQNVTLSCEQNLNHDAMYWYRQDPGQGLRLIYYSQIVNDFQKGDIAEGYSVSREKKESFPLTVTSAQKNPTAFYLCASRASGRDEQYFGPGTRLTVT.

The chain joins TRBV5-6 to TRBJ2-7, with D perhaps matching TRBD1 (5 bases). CDR3 size: 14 residues. Per germline, CDR1 SGHDT and CDR2 YYEEEE. V was pared by 0 bases and J by 3 bases, with 10 bases between. CDR3 in amino acids: CASSLGTRGYEQYF. CDR3 DNA: TGTGCCAGCAGCTTGGGTACAAGGGGCTACGAGCAGTACTTC.

The chain couples TRBV5-1 to TRBJ2-5; D ambiguous. The CDR3 extends over 16 amino acids. The V gene lost 4 bases and the J gene lost 7 bases, with 23 bases spanning the gap. In germline, CDR1 is SGHRS, CDR2 YFSETQ. The CDR3 sequence: CASSQQPQLEMGTQYF. The CDR3 DNA follows: TGCGCCAGCAGCCAGCAGCCCCAGTTGGAGATGGGGACCCAGTACTTC.

This chain joins TRBV7-2 and TRBJ2-2; maybe TRBD2 (6 bases). CDR1 is SGHTA and CDR2 is FQGNSA in the germline V gene. Trimming stripped 6 bases from V and 4 bases from J, with 12 bases between. This CDR3 contains 14 residues. The CDR3 protein is CASSRLVSTGELFF. The CDR3 nucleotides read TGTGCCAGCAGTCGACTAGTTTCCACCGGGGAGCTGTTTTTT.

This sequence joins TRBV5-4 and TRBJ2-7, with D possibly being TRBD2 (5 bases). The CDR3 has 13 amino acids. V dropped 3 bases and J dropped 3 bases, with 10 bases sitting between them. Germline values: CDR1 SGHNT, CDR2 YYREEE (reference sequence). The CDR3, as DNA: TGTGCCAGCAGCTCCGGACTCGACTACGAGCAGTACTTC. Translating it yields CASSSGLDYEQYF.

This rearrangement joins TRBV7-9 to TRBJ1-2; D perhaps matches TRBD1 (5 bases). V lost 6 bases and J lost 3, with 11 bases in between. The CDR3 is 13 residues long. Germline assignment: CDR1 SEHNR and CDR2 FQNEAQ (reference sequence). The chain's CDR3 is CASRQGPDYGYTF. The CDR3 DNA follows: TGTGCCAGCAGGCAGGGTCCGGACTATGGCTACACCTTC.

The V and J genes are TRBV7-2 and TRBJ2-5, with TRBD2 identical over 9 bases. With V trimmed by 5 bases and J by 4 bases, 11 bases remained unmatched. Germline V gives CDR1 SGHTA, CDR2 FQGNSA. The CDR3 is made up of 16 amino acids. The CDR3: CASSGRLAEKRETQYF. The DNA of the CDR3 is TGTGCCAGCAGCGGTCGACTAGCGGAGAAGAGAGAGACCCAGTACTTC.